This T cell receptor beta chain is from a study of T cells in Graves' hyperthyroidism and ophthalmopathy. Study-wide background: Peripheral blood was obtained at initial diagnosis, preceding any treatment.

Trimming took 1 base from V and 5 from J; bases not matched to a gene: 5. CDR3 size: 14 residues. CDR1 and CDR2 from the germline V gene are GTSNPN and SVGIG (reference sequence). About 10 ml fresh peripheral blood yielded the PBMCs. Study outcomes and limitations: Peripheral blood also featured most of the thyroid clonotypes expanded above 0.001. A model built on 13 V-J features separated ophthalmopathy from stable hyperthyroidism.

Researchers amplified the TCR beta CDR3 regions from RNA transcripts. Researchers ran a first-round RT-PCR on the TCR CDR3 using the HTBI primer set. TCRdb used MiXCR to reprocess the multiplex PCR reads, holding one entry per CDR3 protein. The sample yields 490,000 or so distinct CDR3 sequences, roughly 16% seen once. Ten or more counts support this clonotype. Its antigen remains unknown. The sequenced sample was blood. The gene calls are TRBV30 and TRBJ1-2; 9 nucleotides agree with TRBD1. The TCR was taken from a woman in her twenties or thirties with Graves' ophthalmopathy. CDR3 sequence: CAWSGQGVGYGYTF. The CDR3 coding sequence is TGTGCCTGGAGTGGACAGGGGGTAGGATATGGCTACACCTTC.